The next 30 T cell receptor beta chains were all read from a single sample in a study of T cells in narcolepsy. TCRdb's table, derived via immunoSEQ multiplex PCR, lists solely in-frame clones and lacks some. The sample holds 25,000 to 35,000 clones, just under 80% seen once. Sequencing used CD45RA- memory CD4+ T cells from PBMCs. These receptors were obtained from a human donor with narcolepsy.

This chain connects TRBV19 to TRBJ1-5; D call uncertain. Germline V gene data show CDR1 as LNHDA and CDR2 as SQIVND (reference sequence). The CDR3 contains 14 residues. With 3 bases removed from V and 4 bases from J, the gap between germline ends came to 10 bases. The CDR3 spells CASSIGNRNQPQHF. The CDR3 bases are TGTGCCAGTAGTATCGGAAACCGGAATCAGCCCCAGCATTTT.

The rearrangement uses TRBV19 and TRBJ1-2; TRBD1 is a possible D gene (5 bases). V lost 9 bases and J 2 bases, leaving 16 bases between the germline ends. CDR3 size: 14 residues. From germline, CDR1 is LNHDA and CDR2 SQIVND (reference sequence). Written as DNA, the CDR3 is TGTGCCAGCGGCGTGGCGGGGCGGAACTATGGCTACACCTTC. Encoded protein: CASGVAGRNYGYTF.

The V gene is TRBV19, the J gene TRBJ2-2; no reliable D call. Looked up from germline, CDR1 is LNHDA and CDR2 is SQIVND (reference sequence). The CDR3 runs 17 residues. V gave up 0 bases and J gave up 6 bases, with 17 bases separating them. The CDR3 spells CASSIDRLGLGAGELFF. The CDR3 bases are TGTGCCAGTAGTATAGATCGGCTCGGGCTAGGAGCCGGGGAGCTGTTTTTT.

A note on this clone: Different DNA sequences within this sample yield the same CDR3. V gene TRBV6-1 combines with J gene TRBJ1-2; maybe TRBD1 (6 bases). The ends were cut back, 5 bases at V and 4 bases at J, with 17 bases in the middle. Germline V gene data show CDR1 as MNHNS and CDR2 as SASEGT. This CDR3 spans 15 amino acids. The CDR3 reads CASSLRGQLSYGYTF. The CDR3 DNA follows: TGTGCCAGCAGTCTCCGGGGACAACTCTCCTATGGCTACACCTTC.

The chain joins TRBV28 to TRBJ2-7; 8 nucleotides match TRBD1. Germline CDR1 and CDR2: MDHEN and SYDVKM. The CDR3 extends over 15 amino acids. J gave up 7 bases and V 7 bases, and 15 bases lay outside the gene matches. The CDR3 loop reads CASTRRGRGPGEQYF. CDR3 coding DNA: TGTGCCAGCACCCGAAGGGGCAGGGGGCCAGGGGAGCAGTACTTC.

The chain carries TRBV5-1 and TRBJ2-7, with 8 bases matching TRBD2. The CDR3 consists of 14 residues. V was clipped by 0 bases and J by 7 bases; unmatched bases: 6. CDR1 SGHRS and CDR2 YFSETQ come from the germline V gene. In nucleotides, the CDR3 is TGCGCCAGCAGCTTGGCAGCGGGAGCTCGAGAGCAGTACTTC. This gives the protein CASSLAAGAREQYF.

The rearrangement links TRBV7-3 to TRBJ2-3; D gene unclear. Germline CDR1 and CDR2: SGHTA and FQGTGA. V lost 1 base to trimming and J lost 2 bases, with 16 bases between them. This CDR3 comprises 17 residues. DNA for the CDR3: TGTGCCAGCAGCTTAAGACCGGGCGGCACCTCCACAGATACGCAGTATTTT. This encodes CASSLRPGGTSTDTQYF.

V usage is TRBV6-6 and J usage is TRBJ2-2; maybe TRBD1 (5 bases). Germline CDR1 is MNHNY and CDR2 is SVGAGI (reference sequence). V was clipped by 2 bases and J by 1 base, with 8 bases between them. The CDR3 extends over 15 amino acids. Written as DNA, the CDR3 is TGTGCCAGCAGTTACGGACATCTGAACACCGGGGAGCTGTTTTTT. As protein: CASSYGHLNTGELFF.

The chain links TRBV15 to TRBJ1-1; D perhaps matches TRBD1 (5 bases). V was shortened by 1 base and J by 0 bases, with 12 bases between the two germline ends. Germline values: CDR1 LNHNV, CDR2 YYDKDF (reference sequence). The CDR3 runs to 16 residues. The CDR3 region has the DNA TGTGCCACCAGCAGAGTTCAGGGAGCGTTGAACACTGAAGCTTTCTTT. This encodes CATSRVQGALNTEAFF.

The chain carries TRBV11-2 and TRBJ1-2, with 7 bases fitting TRBD1. The CDR3 runs to 14 residues. The junction had 1 base not matched to a gene; V was cut back by 1 base and J by 2 bases. Germline CDR1 SGHAT, CDR2 FQNNGV. CDR3 sequence reads: CASSLARGNYGYTF. The CDR3, as DNA: TGTGCCAGCAGCTTAGCCAGGGGGAACTATGGCTACACCTTC.

The chain joins TRBV19 to TRBJ1-1; 7 positions agree with TRBD1. V lost 5 bases to trimming and J lost 4 bases; unmatched junction nucleotides: 4. Germline assignment: CDR1 LNHDA and CDR2 SQIVND (reference sequence). This CDR3 is built from 13 residues. CDR3 region: CASSLNRGTEAFF. CDR3 DNA sequence: TGTGCCAGTAGTTTAAACAGGGGCACTGAAGCTTTCTTT.

The CDR3 DNA reads TGTGCCAGCAGCTTAGGGACGGCGCCCAACGAGCAGTACTTC. Amino acids: CASSLGTAPNEQYF. The chain carries TRBV11-1 and TRBJ2-7; no clear D gene. The CDR3 sequence is 14 residues long. CDR1 and CDR2 (germline): SGHAT, FQDESV (reference sequence). Trimming left V 1 base short and J 5 bases short, with 12 bases between. Supplemented by reference TRBV11-1 and TRBJ2-7, the full variable domain reads EAEVAQSPRYKITEKSQAVAFWCDPISGHATLYWYRQILGQGPELLVQFQDESVVDDSQLPKDRFSAERLKGVDSTLKIQPAELGDSAMYLCASSLGTAPNEQYFGPGTRLTVT.

The sample holds a few counts of this clone. V is TRBV2 and J is TRBJ2-4; possibly TRBD1 for D (6 bases). CDR1 SNHLY and CDR2 FYNNEI come from the germline V gene. The CDR3 has 14 amino acids. V gave up 1 base and J gave up 7 bases, with 11 bases separating them. CDR3 amino acids: CASSEVRGANIQYF. As DNA, the CDR3 is TGTGCCAGCAGTGAAGTCAGGGGAGCGAACATTCAGTACTTC.

The chain combines TRBV27 with TRBJ1-2; no clear D gene. Deletions cut 1 base from V and 0 bases from J, with 9 bases between. The CDR3 length is 15 residues. Germline V gives CDR1 MNHEY, CDR2 SMNVEV (reference sequence). CDR3: CASSLLGSPNYGYTF. In nucleotides, the CDR3 is TGTGCCAGCAGTTTATTGGGGTCACCTAACTATGGCTACACCTTC.

This clone showed up just a few times. The gene calls are TRBV7-2 and TRBJ1-2; D is unresolved. The CDR3 covers 11 residues. Between the trimmed V and J ends, which lost 2 bases and 14 bases, there was a span of 12 bases. The V gene's germline CDR1 is SGHTA and CDR2 FQGNSA. The CDR3 spells CASSLNGRPTF. CDR3 coding DNA: TGTGCCAGCAGCTTAAATGGACGGCCAACCTTC.

This rearrangement joins TRBV5-6 to TRBJ2-3, with 13 bases identical to TRBD2. V lost 4 bases and J lost 8; bases outside the gene matches: 13. The CDR3 sequence is 17 residues long. The V gene's germline CDR1 is SGHDT and CDR2 YYEEEE. The CDR3 loop is CASSLDGLAGVSFTQYF. As DNA, the CDR3 is TGTGCCAGCAGCCTCGATGGACTAGCGGGGGTCTCTTTTACGCAGTATTTT.

The chain joins TRBV19 to TRBJ2-1; possibly TRBD2 for D (5 bases). The CDR3 spans 13 residues. Between the trimmed V and J ends, which lost 4 bases and 7 bases, there was a span of 11 bases. Germline assignment: CDR1 LNHDA and CDR2 SQIVND (reference sequence). DNA for the CDR3: TGTGCCAGTAGTAGCCTTGGCGGGAATGAGCAGTTCTTC. It translates to CASSSLGGNEQFF.

The DNA of the CDR3 is TGTGCCAGCAGTGATACTGGGGCCAACGTCCTGACTTTC. Protein: CASSDTGANVLTF. V gene TRBV6-4 combines with J gene TRBJ2-6, with no clear D. Germline V gene data show CDR1 as MRHNA and CDR2 as SNTAGT. The V and J ends lost 3 bases and 2 bases respectively, with 2 bases between them. There are 13 residues in the CDR3.

The gene calls are TRBV5-1 and TRBJ2-2, with D possibly TRBD2 on 6 matching bases. V was cut by 7 bases and J by 1 base, with 14 bases left in between. CDR1 and CDR2 (germline): SGHRS, YFSETQ. This CDR3 has 15 amino acids. The CDR3 reads CASAGYSGNTGELFF. The CDR3 DNA follows: TGCGCCAGCGCAGGTTATAGCGGGAACACCGGGGAGCTGTTTTTT.

This clone was observed a single time. CDR3 coding DNA: TGTGCCAGCAGTTTGGGCTCTTACAATGAGCAGTTCTTC. This codes for CASSLGSYNEQFF. The rearrangement links TRBV28 to TRBJ2-1; no reliable D call. The CDR3 loop spans 13 amino acids. The germline CDR1 and CDR2 sequences are MDHEN and SYDVKM. V was pared by 3 bases and J by 4 bases, with 7 bases between.

V gene TRBV5-4 combines with J gene TRBJ2-6, with no clear D. V was clipped by 4 bases and J by 0 bases, with 8 bases between them. The germline V gene has CDR1 SGHNT and CDR2 YYREEE (reference sequence). The CDR3 is made up of 15 amino acids. The CDR3 here is CASSDPGSGANVLTF. Written as DNA, the CDR3 is TGTGCCAGCAGCGACCCGGGCTCTGGGGCCAACGTCCTGACTTTC.

This clone was detected a few times. The chain carries TRBV20-1 and TRBJ2-5; perhaps D is TRBD1 or TRBD2 (5 bases each). Germline CDR1 is DFQATT and CDR2 is SNEGSKA (reference sequence). Deletions cut 5 bases from V and 5 bases from J, with 9 bases between. CDR3 length equals 11 residues. The CDR3 DNA reads as TGCAGTGCTGGGACGGGTGAGACCCAGTACTTC. Translation gives CSAGTGETQYF.

There are a few counts of this clone. The chain combines TRBV6-6 with TRBJ1-1; perhaps TRBD1 as D (6 bases). The CDR3 contains 12 residues. CDR1 is MNHNY, CDR2 SVGAGI, per germline (reference sequence). Trimming cost V 3 bases and J 12 bases, with 14 bases left between them. The CDR3 DNA is TGTGCCAGCAGTTATACAGGGAGGTTACCTTTCTTT. Protein product: CASSYTGRLPFF.

The chain recombines TRBV11-3 with TRBJ2-3, with TRBD2 as a possible D gene (6 bases). Trimming took 5 bases from V and 2 from J, leaving 11 bases between them. The CDR3 covers 14 residues. The V gene's germline CDR1 is SGHNT and CDR2 YENEEA. CDR3 DNA: TGTGCCAGCAGCCCGGCGGGATACACAGATACGCAGTATTTT. Its protein product is CASSPAGYTDTQYF.

The chain carries TRBV7-2 and TRBJ1-1; perhaps TRBD1 as D (5 bases). The V end was cut by 2 bases, the J end by 3 bases, with 16 bases between. The CDR3 runs 16 residues. Per germline, CDR1 SGHTA and CDR2 FQGNSA. The CDR3 DNA sequence: TGTGCCAGCAGCTTATTCGTTGTGGAAGGGGACACTGAAGCTTTCTTT. Its protein product is CASSLFVVEGDTEAFF.

The CDR3: CASKNRVVSYGYTF. The CDR3, as DNA: TGTGCCAGTAAGAACAGGGTGGTTAGCTATGGCTACACCTTC. The chain is built from TRBV19 and TRBJ1-2, with D possibly being TRBD1 (6 bases). Germline-derived CDR1 and CDR2 are LNHDA and SQIVND (reference sequence). Trimming stripped 7 bases from V and 4 bases from J, with 16 bases between. This CDR3 is built from 14 residues.

The chain recombines TRBV4-2 with TRBJ2-3; TRBD2 agrees at 9 bases. This CDR3 spans 16 amino acids. Germline trimming cut 0 bases from V and 8 bases from J; bases unmatched to any gene: 9. The germline CDR1 and CDR2 sequences are LGHNA and YNFKEQ. The CDR3 DNA follows: TGTGCCAGCAGCCAAGATGTAGCGGGGGTGGATGGTACGCAGTATTTT. This sequence encodes CASSQDVAGVDGTQYF.

This chain connects TRBV10-3 to TRBJ1-2; D not resolved. This CDR3 has 14 residues. The V and J ends lost 0 bases and 3 bases respectively, with 8 bases between them. Germline V gives CDR1 ENHRY, CDR2 SYGVKD. CDR3 DNA: TGTGCCATCAGTGAGTCTTCCAGGTACTATGGCTACACCTTC. Translation gives CAISESSRYYGYTF.

This clone appeared a few times. This chain joins TRBV4-1 and TRBJ1-4, with 7 bases lining up with TRBD1. The J segment lost 5 bases and the V segment lost 0 bases, leaving 9 bases of the junction unmatched. Germline CDR1 reads MGHRA; CDR2 reads YSYEKL. The CDR3 contains 17 residues. The CDR3 sequence: CASSQDIRGLSNEKLFF. The CDR3 bases are TGCGCCAGCAGCCAAGATATAAGGGGGCTATCCAATGAAAAACTGTTTTTT.

This chain uses TRBV1 with TRBJ2-7. TRBV1 is an annotated pseudogene. CDR3 length equals 11 residues. The CDR3 sequence: CTSTTGTKEYF. The CDR3, as DNA: TGCACCAGCACCACCGGGACCAAGGAGTACTTC.